This TCR beta chain was recovered during a study of T cells in Graves' hyperthyroidism and ophthalmopathy. On the study more broadly: The authors collected peripheral blood at initial diagnosis, before any treatment.

RNA transcripts gave rise to amplified TCR beta CDR3 regions. The HTBI primer set was used in a first-round RT-PCR of the TCR CDR3. TCRdb recomputed calls from the multiplex PCR reads with MiXCR, one row per CDR3 protein. Of roughly 740,000 distinct CDR3 sequences listed, roughly 15% were seen once; the top ten hold around 8%. J gave up 0 bases and V 0 bases, and 5 bases lay outside the gene matches. Germline CDR1 reads LNHNV; CDR2 reads YYDKDF (reference sequence). This CDR3 is 16 amino acids long. The sequencing sample was made of blood. The rearrangement joins TRBV15 to TRBJ2-7; 7 bases match TRBD2. This TCR derives from a man younger than 35 with Graves' hyperthyroidism. CDR3 coding DNA: TGTGCCACCAGCAGAGATCGAGGGAGGGCCTCCTACGAGCAGTACTTC. It translates to CATSRDRGRASYEQYF. Variable domain in full (rest from reference TRBV15 and TRBJ2-7): DAMVIQNPRYQVTQFGKPVTLSCSQTLNHNVMYWYQQKSSQAPKLLFHYYDKDFNNEADTPDNFQSRRPNTSFCFLDIRSPGLGDTAMYLCATSRDRGRASYEQYFGPGTRLTVT.